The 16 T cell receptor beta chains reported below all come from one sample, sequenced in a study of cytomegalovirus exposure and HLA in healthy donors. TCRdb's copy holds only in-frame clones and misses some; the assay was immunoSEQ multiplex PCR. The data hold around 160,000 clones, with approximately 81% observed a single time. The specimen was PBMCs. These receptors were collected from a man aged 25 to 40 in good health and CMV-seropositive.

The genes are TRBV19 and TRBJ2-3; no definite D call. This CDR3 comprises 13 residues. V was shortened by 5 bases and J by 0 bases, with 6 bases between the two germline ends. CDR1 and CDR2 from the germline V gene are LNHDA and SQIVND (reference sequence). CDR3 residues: CASSEASTDTQYF. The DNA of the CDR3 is TGTGCCAGTAGTGAGGCGAGCACAGATACGCAGTATTTT.

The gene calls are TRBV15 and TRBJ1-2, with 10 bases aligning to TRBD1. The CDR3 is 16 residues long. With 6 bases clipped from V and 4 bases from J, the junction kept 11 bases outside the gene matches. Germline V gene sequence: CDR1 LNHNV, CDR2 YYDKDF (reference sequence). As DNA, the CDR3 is TGTGCCACCAGAGGGGGGGGACAGGGGATCTCCTATGGCTACACCTTC. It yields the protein CATRGGGQGISYGYTF.

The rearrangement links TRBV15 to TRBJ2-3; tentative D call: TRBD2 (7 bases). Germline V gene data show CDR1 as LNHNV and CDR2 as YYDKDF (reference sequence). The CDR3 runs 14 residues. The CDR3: CASGEGGDTDTQYF. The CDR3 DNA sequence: TGTGCTTCCGGGGAAGGGGGGGACACAGATACGCAGTATTTT.

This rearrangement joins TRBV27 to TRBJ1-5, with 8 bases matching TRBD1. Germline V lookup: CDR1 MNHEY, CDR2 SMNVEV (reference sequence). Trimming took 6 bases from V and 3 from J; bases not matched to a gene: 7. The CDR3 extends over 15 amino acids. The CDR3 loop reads CASSSDRAPNQPQHF. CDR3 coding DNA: TGTGCCAGCAGCTCGGACAGGGCCCCCAATCAGCCCCAGCATTTT.

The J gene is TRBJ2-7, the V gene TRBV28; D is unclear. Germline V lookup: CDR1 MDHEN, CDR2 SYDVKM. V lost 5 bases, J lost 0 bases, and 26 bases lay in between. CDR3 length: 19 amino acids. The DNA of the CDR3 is TGTGCCAGCAGTCTATCCCCTCCTTTCGGCGCAGGTTACTCCTACGAGCAGTACTTC. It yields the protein CASSLSPPFGAGYSYEQYF.

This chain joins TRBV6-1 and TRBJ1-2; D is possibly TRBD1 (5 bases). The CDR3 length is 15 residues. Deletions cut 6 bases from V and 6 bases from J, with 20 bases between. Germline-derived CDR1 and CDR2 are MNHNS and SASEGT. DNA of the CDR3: TGTGCCAGCAGCTCTCAGTGGCAGGGAGGAGATGGCTACACCTTC. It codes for CASSSQWQGGDGYTF.

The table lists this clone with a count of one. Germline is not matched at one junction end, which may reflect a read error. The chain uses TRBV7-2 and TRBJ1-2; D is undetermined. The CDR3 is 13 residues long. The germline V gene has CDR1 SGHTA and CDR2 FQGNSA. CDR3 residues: CASTLERNYGYTF. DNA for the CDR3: TGTGCCAGCACCTTAGAGCGTAACTATGGCTACACCTTC.

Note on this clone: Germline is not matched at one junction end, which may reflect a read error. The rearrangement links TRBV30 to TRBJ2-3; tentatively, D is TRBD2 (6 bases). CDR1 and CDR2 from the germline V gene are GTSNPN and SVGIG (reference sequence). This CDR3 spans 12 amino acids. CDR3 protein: CARSGSTDTQYF. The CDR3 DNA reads TGTGCCCGGAGCGGGAGCACAGATACGCAGTATTTT.

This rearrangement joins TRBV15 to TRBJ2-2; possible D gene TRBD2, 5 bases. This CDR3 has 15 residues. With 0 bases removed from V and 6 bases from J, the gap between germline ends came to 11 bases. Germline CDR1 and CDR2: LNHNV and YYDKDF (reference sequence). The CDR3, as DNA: TGTGCCACCAGCAGAGATCAACTAGGAGCCGGGGAGCTGTTTTTT. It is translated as CATSRDQLGAGELFF.

The CDR3 loop is CASSYSSGGGADTQYF. The CDR3 nucleotides are TGTGCCAGCAGTTACTCTTCGGGGGGTGGGGCAGATACGCAGTATTTT. The chain is built from TRBV6-6 and TRBJ2-3; 7 positions match TRBD2. Germline-derived CDR1 and CDR2 are MNHNY and SVGAGI (reference sequence). With V trimmed by 0 bases and J by 4 bases, 7 bases remained unmatched. The CDR3 sequence is 16 residues long.

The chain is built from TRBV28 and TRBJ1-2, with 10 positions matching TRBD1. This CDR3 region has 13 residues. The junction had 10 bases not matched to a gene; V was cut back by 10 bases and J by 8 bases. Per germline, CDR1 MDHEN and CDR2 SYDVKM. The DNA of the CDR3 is TGTGCCAACCGTAGACAGGGGGCGAAAGGCTACACCTTC. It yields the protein CANRRQGAKGYTF.

In nucleotides, the CDR3 is TGTGCCAGCAGTTCCGCGGACAGGGCGTCCGGGGAGCTGTTTTTT. It encodes CASSSADRASGELFF. This chain uses TRBV28 with TRBJ2-2; 8 bases fit TRBD1. Losses at the gene ends were 4 bases for V and 6 bases for J; bases not matched to a gene: 7. Germline V gene data show CDR1 as MDHEN and CDR2 as SYDVKM. This CDR3 is built from 15 residues.

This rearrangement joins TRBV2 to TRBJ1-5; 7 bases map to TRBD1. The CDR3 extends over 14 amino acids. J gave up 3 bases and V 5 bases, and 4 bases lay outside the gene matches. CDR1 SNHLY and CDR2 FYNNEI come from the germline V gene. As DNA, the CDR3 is TGTGCCAGCAGTCGGGACAGCTCCAATCAGCCCCAGCATTTT. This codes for CASSRDSSNQPQHF.

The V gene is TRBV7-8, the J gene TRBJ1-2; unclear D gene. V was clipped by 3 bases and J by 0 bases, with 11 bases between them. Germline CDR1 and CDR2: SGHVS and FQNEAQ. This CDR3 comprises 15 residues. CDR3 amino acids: CASSLSTATNYGYTF. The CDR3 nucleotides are TGTGCCAGCAGCTTGAGTACAGCAACTAACTATGGCTACACCTTC.

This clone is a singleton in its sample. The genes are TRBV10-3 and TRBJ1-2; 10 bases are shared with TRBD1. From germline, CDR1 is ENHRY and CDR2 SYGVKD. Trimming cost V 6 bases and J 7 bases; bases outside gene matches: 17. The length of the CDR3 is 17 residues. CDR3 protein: CAISQRWDRGSVGGYTF. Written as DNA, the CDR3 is TGTGCCATCAGCCAACGTTGGGACAGGGGCTCGGTGGGTGGCTACACCTTC.

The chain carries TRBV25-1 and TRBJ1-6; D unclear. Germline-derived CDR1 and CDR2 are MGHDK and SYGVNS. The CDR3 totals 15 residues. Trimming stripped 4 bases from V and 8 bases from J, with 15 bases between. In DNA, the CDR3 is TGTGCCAGCAGTGTCTCCTCCCAGGTCCATTCACCCCTCCACTTT. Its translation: CASSVSSQVHSPLHF.